This TCR beta chain appears in the sequencing data of a study of siplizumab effects on memory and regulatory T cells. Sequencing was performed with immunoSEQ multiplex PCR; in TCRdb, only in-frame clones are kept and a portion is missing. Of 100,000 or so clones detected, just under 95% appear once; the ten largest clones hold around 1.5%. Notes on the study in general: A major contribution to the alloresponse seemed to be made by naive T cells, which seemed more diverse than memory cells.

Regarding this clone: No antigen is known for it.

Germline V lookup: CDR1 SNHLY, CDR2 FYNNEI. This CDR3 has 14 amino acids. Trimming took 1 base from V and 9 from J, leaving 13 bases between them. The receptor was derived from a human donor in good health. The specimen sequenced was non-Treg CD4+ T cells sorted from blood. V gene TRBV2 combines with J gene TRBJ1-5; unclear D gene. CDR3: CASSEEAPPSPQHF. CDR3 DNA: TGTGCCAGCAGTGAAGAAGCCCCCCCCTCGCCCCAGCATTTT. The whole variable domain, remainder taken from reference TRBV2 and TRBJ1-5, is EPEVTQTPSHQVTQMGQEVILRCVPISNHLYFYWYRQILGQKVEFLVSFYNNEISEKSEIFDDQFSVERPDGSNFTLKIRSTKLEDSAMYFCASSEEAPPSPQHFGDGTRLSIL.